This T cell receptor beta chain was found in a study of T cell responses to AZD1222 COVID-19 vaccine. Looking at the study overall: Whether given at about 4 or about 12 weeks, second doses were pooled.

Generated by immunoSEQ multiplex PCR, the TCRdb table keeps only in-frame clones and is missing some. The sample contains 93,000 or so clones, over 70% of which appear only once. This clone has only a few counts. The CDR3 sequence is 16 residues long. CDR1 and CDR2 (germline): SGDLS, YYNGEE. The germline V and J ends were trimmed by 4 bases and 5 bases, with 22 bases remaining between them. The material was peripheral blood, obtained on day 0 of AZD1222 vaccination. The chain couples TRBV9 to TRBJ2-7, with D perhaps TRBD2 (6 bases). This receptor was taken from an adult in good health. The CDR3 reads CASSILASGSFHEQYF. The CDR3 DNA reads TGTGCCAGCAGCATTCTAGCGTCGGGATCCTTCCACGAGCAGTACTTC.